This is a list of T cell receptor beta chains from one sample in a study of response to subunit inactivated influenza vaccine. TCRdb reprocessed the RT-PCR reads via MiXCR and lists one record per CDR3 protein. This sample has about 480,000 distinct CDR3 sequences, with 11% found just once. Sequencing used PBMCs from blood, obtained 45 days after vaccination. The receptors stem from a man aged 45-60 years who received an inactivated influenza vaccine. Each CDR3 is given without its conserved first and last residue.

v_gene	j_gene	CDR3aa
TRBV20-1	TRBJ2-5	SARTGVTQETQY
TRBV29-1	TRBJ1-2	SVNLGTGSYGYT
TRBV20-1	TRBJ2-7	SARGASGSALHEQY
TRBV4-3	TRBJ1-4	ASSPTGENEKLF
TRBV7-8	TRBJ1-1	ASSPAPFGGPLNTEAF
TRBV10-3	TRBJ1-2	AISDYYRGEGGYT
TRBV20-1	TRBJ2-7	SARQPTQNSYEQY
TRBV5-5	TRBJ2-1	ASSLRDNEQF
TRBV6-5	TRBJ1-2	ASSSPGDRGGSIYGYT
TRBV7-2	TRBJ2-3	ASSLGGVTDTQY
TRBV6-6	TRBJ2-1	ASRGPGLAGAEQF
TRBV7-6	TRBJ2-7	ASSSGIDPSYEQY
TRBV10-3	TRBJ2-3	AISWLPGSTDTQY
TRBV11-3	TRBJ1-5	ASSSRQGEGQPQH
TRBV5-1	TRBJ2-6	ASREASWTGANVLT
TRBV12-3/TRBV12-4	TRBJ2-4	ASSLFGGVAKNIQY
TRBV29-1	TRBJ1-1	SVTALGPNTEAF
TRBV9	TRBJ2-3	ASSVEGRASDTQY
TRBV7-9	TRBJ1-2	ASSPTQDTFYGYT
TRBV5-1	TRBJ2-5	ASSSRLAQQGTQY
TRBV5-6	TRBJ2-1	ASSLDRGRQF
TRBV7-2	TRBJ2-2	ASSPPPLTNTGELF
TRBV7-2	TRBJ2-7	ASSLALGSWGDEQY
TRBV10-2	TRBJ1-6	ASSYIKLDRGNSPLH
TRBV14	TRBJ2-5	ASSQPGTSRKTQY
TRBV15	TRBJ2-5	ATRTGGGETQY
TRBV12-3/TRBV12-4	TRBJ1-5	ASSLAVAGYSNQPQH
TRBV7-2	TRBJ1-1	ASSFLTRETTEAF
TRBV11-3	TRBJ2-3	ASSLGNQRGHTQY
TRBV6-5	TRBJ2-7	ASSYRFEGNEQY
TRBV7-9	TRBJ1-1	ASSTGQNTEAF
TRBV20-1	TRBJ2-1	SATDPGTGPNEQF
TRBV4-1	TRBJ2-7	ASSQDGTGVDEQY
TRBV27	TRBJ2-7	ASRVMTGGVYEQY
TRBV28	TRBJ1-5	ASSLLASYQPQH
TRBV6-2/TRBV6-3	TRBJ2-7	ASSYDRVSYEQY
TRBV4-1	TRBJ1-3	ASSQDGGGGGNTIY
TRBV6-1	TRBJ2-3	ASTRRGARDTQY
TRBV20-1	TRBJ2-3	SARDYARGGKDTQY
TRBV29-1	TRBJ2-6	SVEGGRGQAGANVLT
TRBV12-3/TRBV12-4	TRBJ2-7	ASRTTGDARQY
TRBV20-1	TRBJ2-7	SARDHADHEQY
TRBV5-5	TRBJ2-5	ASSLRTAGGETQY
TRBV20-1	TRBJ2-7	SGSMSSYEQY
TRBV5-1	TRBJ2-3	ASSHTSGVRADTQY
TRBV20-1	TRBJ2-7	SASQTSGGYGQY